This TCR beta chain was sequenced for a study of cytomegalovirus exposure and HLA in healthy donors. Study information: The 95 to 150 validation repertoires were produced on the same platform as the 670 or so repertoires of the first cohort. This was reported in a later analysis. General study results and limits: The authors listed 150 or so TCR beta chains as cytomegalovirus-associated.

With respect to this clone: Its target is unknown.

Germline loops: CDR1 MDHEN, CDR2 SYDVKM. The CDR3 loop spans 18 amino acids. V lost 5 bases and J 4 bases, leaving 23 bases between the germline ends. Generated by immunoSEQ multiplex PCR, the TCRdb table keeps only in-frame clones and is missing some. The sample lists approximately 140,000 clones, almost 90% occurring once. The clonotype originates from a woman aged 18 to 35 in good health and CMV-seropositive. The specimen was PBMCs. V usage is TRBV28 and J usage is TRBJ2-2; tentative D call: TRBD2 (5 bases). The CDR3 here is CASSTLGRLKSGTGELFF. CDR3 DNA: TGTGCCAGCAGTACCCTGGGCAGGCTGAAGAGCGGCACCGGGGAGCTGTTTTTT.